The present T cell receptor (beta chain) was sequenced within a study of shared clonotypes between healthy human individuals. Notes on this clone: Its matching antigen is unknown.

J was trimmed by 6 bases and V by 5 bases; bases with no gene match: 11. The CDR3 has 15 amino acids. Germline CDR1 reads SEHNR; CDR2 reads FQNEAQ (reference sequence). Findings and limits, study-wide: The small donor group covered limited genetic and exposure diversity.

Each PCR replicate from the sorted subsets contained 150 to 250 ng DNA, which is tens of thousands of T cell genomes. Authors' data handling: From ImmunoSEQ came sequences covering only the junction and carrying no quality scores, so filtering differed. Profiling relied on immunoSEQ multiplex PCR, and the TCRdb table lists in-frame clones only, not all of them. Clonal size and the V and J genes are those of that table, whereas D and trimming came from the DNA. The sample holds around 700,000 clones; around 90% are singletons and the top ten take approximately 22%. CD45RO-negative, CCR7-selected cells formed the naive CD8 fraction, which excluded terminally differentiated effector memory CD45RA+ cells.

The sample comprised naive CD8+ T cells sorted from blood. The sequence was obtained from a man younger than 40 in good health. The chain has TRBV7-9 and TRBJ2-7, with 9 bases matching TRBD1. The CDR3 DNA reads TGTGCCAGCAGCGCCGCCGGGACAGGGAACCTCGAGCAGTACTTC. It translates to CASSAAGTGNLEQYF.